The following is a TCR beta chain sequence with its context. Antigen unknown. This CDR3 is 13 amino acids long. The V gene's germline CDR1 is SNHLY and CDR2 FYNNEI. The V gene lost 6 bases and the J gene lost 1 base, with 4 bases spanning the gap. This sample is part of a study of yellow fever vaccine responses in identical twins. Study-wide findings and caveats: Reported findings indicate that twins' vaccine T cell responses seemed partially convergent, partially personalized.

TCRdb fed the RT-PCR reads into MiXCR, producing one record per CDR3 protein. The repertoire includes under 25,000 distinct CDR3 sequences, approximately 79% of them detected once, and about 2.7% sits in the top ten. The sample in question was T cells from blood (PBMCs), unsorted or a sorted subset (not recorded which), obtained before or after yellow fever vaccination (not recorded which). This receptor was obtained from a woman between 18 and 30 years old who received the yellow fever vaccine. The chain combines TRBV2 with TRBJ2-6; no firm D call. CDR3 loop: CASRNSGANVLTF. The CDR3 DNA is TGTGCCAGCAGAAATTCTGGGGCCAACGTCCTGACTTTC.